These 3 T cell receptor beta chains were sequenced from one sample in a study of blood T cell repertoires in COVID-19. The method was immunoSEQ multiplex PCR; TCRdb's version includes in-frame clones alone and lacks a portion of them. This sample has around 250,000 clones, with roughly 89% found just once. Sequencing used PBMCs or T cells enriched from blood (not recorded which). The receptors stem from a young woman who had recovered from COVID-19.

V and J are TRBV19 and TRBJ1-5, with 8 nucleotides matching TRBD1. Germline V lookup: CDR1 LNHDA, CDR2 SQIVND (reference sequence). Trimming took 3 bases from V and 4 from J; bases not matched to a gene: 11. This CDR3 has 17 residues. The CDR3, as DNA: TGTGCCAGTAGTATCGGGACAGGCAGTAGGGGGAATCAGCCCCAGCATTTT. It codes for CASSIGTGSRGNQPQHF.

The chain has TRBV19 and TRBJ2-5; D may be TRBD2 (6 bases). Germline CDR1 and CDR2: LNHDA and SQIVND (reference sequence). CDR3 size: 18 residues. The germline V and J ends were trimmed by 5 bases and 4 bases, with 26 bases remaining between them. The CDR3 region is CASSGFETSTWGRETQYF. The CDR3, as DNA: TGTGCCAGTAGTGGGTTCGAAACTAGCACATGGGGGAGAGAGACCCAGTACTTC.

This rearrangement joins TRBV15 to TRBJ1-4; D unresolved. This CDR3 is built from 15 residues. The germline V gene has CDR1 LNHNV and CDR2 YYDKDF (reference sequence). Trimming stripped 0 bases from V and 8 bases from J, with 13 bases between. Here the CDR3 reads CATSRDRTYGEKLFF. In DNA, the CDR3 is TGTGCCACCAGCAGAGATCGTACGTACGGGGAAAAACTGTTTTTT.